This T cell receptor (beta chain) comes out of a study of cytomegalovirus exposure and HLA in healthy donors. A multiplex PCR was run with 60 Vbeta primers and 13 Jbeta primers. Sequenced by immunoSEQ multiplex PCR; TCRdb stores in-frame clones only, minus some. The table lists a few hundred thousand clones, around four fifths of them singletons. Study-level results: The study listed some 160 cytomegalovirus-associated TCR beta chains. Later on, a genetic analysis was performed. It linked a missense variant in DCLRE1C with V- and J-gene trimming of TCR beta. Reports state that TCR beta sequences accurately predicted most subjects' HLA-A and HLA-B alleles.

This clone was observed a single time. What it binds is not known. The sequence derives from a woman aged 50 to 65 in good health and CMV-seropositive. Sequenced material: PBMCs.

CDR3 coding DNA: TGTGCCAGCAGCATTGGACAGCAAAGGCTAACCTACGAGCAGTACTTC. Translation: CASSIGQQRLTYEQYF. The gene calls are TRBV5-8 and TRBJ2-7; TRBD1 is a possible D gene (6 bases). Germline V lookup: CDR1 SGHTS, CDR2 YDEGEE. V was clipped by 4 bases and J by 2 bases, with 19 bases between them. This CDR3 has 16 amino acids.